What follows are 16 T cell receptor beta chains derived from one specimen sequenced in a study of T-cell memory formation after mild COVID-19. Each CDR3 protein gets one entry after TCRdb re-called the 5' RACE reads with MiXCR. The sample has some 320,000 distinct CDR3 sequences; 14% are singletons. Sequencing input: PBMCs or a T cell subset sorted from them (not recorded which). The receptor set was obtained from a man younger than 35 who had mild COVID-19 (a few samples of this study predate the infection). Cell type and time point are not known.

The chain employs TRBV7-9 and TRBJ1-2; TRBD1 matches at 7 bases. Per the germline V gene, CDR1 is SEHNR and CDR2 is FQNEAQ (reference sequence). The V gene end was trimmed by 0 bases and the J gene end by 2 bases; junction bases not matched to a gene: 15. The CDR3 extends over 19 amino acids. The CDR3 DNA reads TGTGCCAGCAGCTTAGCGGAAAGGACAGGAACCCCGCCGAACTATGGCTACACCTTC. Translating gives CASSLAERTGTPPNYGYTF.

The CDR3 DNA sequence: TGTGCCAGCAGTTTTGAAGGGGCCAACGTCCTGACTTTC. Residues: CASSFEGANVLTF. V is TRBV12-3 or TRBV12-4 and J is TRBJ2-6; the D is unclear. There are 13 residues in the CDR3. Trimming took off 3 bases at V and 4 bases at J, with 4 bases between the two ends.

The chain is built from TRBV7-3 and TRBJ1-1; a weak D match, TRBD1 (5 bases). CDR1 SGHTA and CDR2 FQGTGA come from the germline V gene. The CDR3 consists of 14 residues. The V end was cut by 1 base, the J end by 6 bases, with 12 bases between. In nucleotides, the CDR3 is TGTGCCAGCAGCTTAATTTCGGGGACCGCTGAAGCTTTCTTT. It encodes CASSLISGTAEAFF. Filled out from reference TRBV7-3 and TRBJ1-1, the complete variable domain reads GAGVSQTPSNKVTEKGKYVELRCDPISGHTALYWYRQSLGQGPEFLIYFQGTGAADDSGLPNDRFFAVRPEGSVSTLKIQRTERGDSAVYLCASSLISGTAEAFFGQGTRLTVV.

This chain joins TRBV27 and TRBJ2-7; 7 bases agree with TRBD1. The CDR3 sequence is 15 residues long. V gave up 5 bases and J gave up 9 bases; unmatched junction bases: 16. Germline CDR1 reads MNHEY; CDR2 reads SMNVEV (reference sequence). This chain's CDR3 is CASSPNVNRGLRQYF. DNA of the CDR3: TGTGCCAGCAGTCCAAACGTGAACAGGGGATTGAGGCAGTACTTC.

V gene TRBV4-3 combines with J gene TRBJ1-3, with TRBD1 matching 7 bases. V shed 3 bases, J shed 4 bases, and the junction held 18 bases outside the gene matches. Per the germline V gene, CDR1 is LGHNA and CDR2 is YSLEER. The CDR3 is made up of 19 amino acids. The CDR3 nucleotides read TGCGCCAGCAGCCAGGATGTAGCCAGACAGGGTTGGGCAGGAAACACCATATATTTT. Translated, it gives CASSQDVARQGWAGNTIYF.

V is TRBV28 and J is TRBJ1-6; tentative D call: TRBD1 (5 bases). The CDR3 covers 13 residues. Germline V gives CDR1 MDHEN, CDR2 SYDVKM. Deletions cut 5 bases from V and 6 bases from J, with 8 bases between. The CDR3 DNA reads TGTGCCAGCAGTGGGGGGGGTAATTCACCCCTCCACTTT. Encoded protein: CASSGGGNSPLHF. Full variable domain (outside the CDR3, taken from reference TRBV28 and TRBJ1-6): DVKVTQSSRYLVKRTGEKVFLECVQDMDHENMFWYRQDPGLGLRLIYFSYDVKMKEKGDIPEGYSVSREKKERFSLILESASTNQTSMYLCASSGGGNSPLHFGNGTRLTVT.

This clonotype was seen a few times. The chain is built from TRBV5-1 and TRBJ2-5, with D perhaps TRBD2 (5 bases). CDR3 length: 16 amino acids. Germline V lookup: CDR1 SGHRS, CDR2 YFSETQ. With 0 bases removed from V and 2 bases from J, the gap between germline ends came to 14 bases. CDR3 nucleotides: TGCGCCAGCAGCTTGGGGATTAGCGATATTCAAGAGACCCAGTACTTC. Amino acids: CASSLGISDIQETQYF.

This clonotype has a count of ten or more. The V and J genes are TRBV7-6 and TRBJ2-5; tentatively, D is TRBD1 or TRBD2 (6 bases each). Trimming took 3 bases from V and 5 from J, leaving 13 bases between them. Germline assignment: CDR1 SGHVS and CDR2 FNYEAQ. This CDR3 has 14 residues. The CDR3 coding sequence is TGTGCCAGCAGCTTTGGGCAAGGGGGGGAGACCCAGTACTTC. Translation gives CASSFGQGGETQYF.

This clonotype was seen ten or more times. The chain has TRBV5-1 and TRBJ2-1, with D possibly TRBD2 on 5 matching bases. Looked up from germline, CDR1 is SGHRS and CDR2 is YFSETQ. V was pared by 3 bases and J by 3 bases, with 13 bases between. The length of the CDR3 is 15 residues. CDR3 loop: CASSSSSLHYNEQFF. In nucleotides, the CDR3 is TGCGCCAGCAGCTCGTCTAGCCTCCACTACAATGAGCAGTTCTTC.

J is TRBJ2-5 and V is TRBV29-1; D possibly corresponds to TRBD1 (5 bases). Trimming removed 7 bases at V and 2 bases at J, with 14 bases between. CDR3 length equals 13 residues. Germline CDR1 SQVTM, CDR2 ANQGSEA. CDR3 residues: CSGRTDSQETQYF. The CDR3 bases are TGCAGCGGCCGCACCGACAGTCAAGAGACCCAGTACTTC.

This chain links TRBV24-1 with TRBJ1-2; 10 bases are shared with TRBD1. CDR1 KGHDR and CDR2 SFDVKD come from the germline V gene. Losses at the gene ends were 7 bases for V and 8 bases for J; bases not matched to a gene: 9. CDR3 length: 14 residues. The CDR3 here is CATSPGQGLGGYTF. In DNA, the CDR3 is TGTGCCACCAGCCCGGGACAGGGGCTCGGAGGCTACACCTTC.

V gene TRBV27 combines with J gene TRBJ2-3; TRBD1 matches 8 bases. V lost 6 bases to trimming and J lost 2 bases; unmatched junction nucleotides: 10. Per the germline V gene, CDR1 is MNHEY and CDR2 is SMNVEV (reference sequence). This CDR3 has 16 amino acids. CDR3 sequence (DNA): TGTGCCAGCAGCCTTGGACAGGGCCCGTACACAGATACGCAGTATTTT. It encodes CASSLGQGPYTDTQYF.

This sequence joins TRBV7-8 and TRBJ2-7; TRBD1 or TRBD2 may be the D gene (5 bases each). Between the trimmed V and J ends, which lost 5 bases and 3 bases, there was a span of 14 bases. The CDR3 extends over 14 amino acids. CDR1 is SGHVS, CDR2 FQNEAQ, per germline. The CDR3 sequence is CASSRGLTGYEQYV. Written as DNA, the CDR3 is TGTGCCAGCAGCCGGGGCCTGACGGGCTACGAGCAGTACGTC.

This clonotype was seen a handful of times. V gene TRBV6-2 or TRBV6-3 combines with J gene TRBJ1-5, with D possibly TRBD1 on 5 matching bases. Germline-derived CDR1 and CDR2 are MNHEY and SVGEGT. The ends were cut back, 6 bases at V and 0 bases at J, with 18 bases in the middle. CDR3 length: 17 amino acids. CDR3 loop: CASSPSAAGLSNQPQHF. In nucleotides, the CDR3 is TGTGCCAGCAGCCCATCCGCGGCAGGGCTTAGCAATCAGCCCCAGCATTTT.

This clonotype was seen a handful of times. DNA of the CDR3: TGCAGTGCTAACACCCGGGAGGGGCGCTACGAGCAGTACTTC. Translated, it gives CSANTREGRYEQYF. The V and J genes are TRBV20-1 and TRBJ2-7, with TRBD2 matching 8 bases. Germline CDR1 and CDR2: DFQATT and SNEGSKA (reference sequence). The length of the CDR3 is 14 residues. J lost 3 bases, V lost 4 bases, and 8 bases had no gene match.

The DNA for the CDR3 is TGTGCCAGCAGTATGACAGGGGGTGCAGATACGCAGTATTTT. Translation gives CASSMTGGADTQYF. The rearrangement joins TRBV12-3 or TRBV12-4 to TRBJ2-3, with 9 bases aligning to TRBD1. J gave up 4 bases and V 5 bases, and 4 bases lay outside the gene matches. The CDR3 covers 14 residues.